The rows below give T cell receptor beta chains drawn from one sample of a study of blood T cells in healthy people across ages. MiXCR was run by TCRdb on the 5' RACE reads, yielding one entry per CDR3 protein. The table has more than 800,000 distinct CDR3 sequences, under 55% seen once. The sample was blood. The receptors derive from a woman aged 60-75 years in good health. Both conserved end residues are part of each CDR3. Fields, in order: V gene, clone size, D gene, J gene, CDR3 DNA, CDR3 protein. The D gene is left open where the match is weak. Clone size is given for some rows only: seen once, a few or many times, or a class if the clone is expanded.

>TRBV6-2/TRBV6-3|.|TRBD2|TRBJ2-4
TGTACCAGCGGGAGGGTAGCTCTAGCCAAAAACATTCAGTACTTC
CTSGRVALAKNIQYF
>TRBV27|few|.|TRBJ1-6
TGTGCCAGCAGGGGATCTACAGCGGGTTCACCCCTCCACTTT
CASRGSTAGSPLHF
>TRBV30|.|.|TRBJ2-7
TGTGCCTGGAGTGTAGGGGGTGGTACCTACGAGCAGTACTTC
CAWSVGGGTYEQYF
>TRBV11-2|.|.|TRBJ2-7
TGTGCCAGCAGCTCTAGCAAGCGGGCGGGACCTAACGAGCAGTACTTC
CASSSSKRAGPNEQYF
>TRBV27|.|TRBD1|TRBJ2-7
TGTGCCAGCAGATCGACAGGGGTATCCTACGAGCAGTACTTC
CASRSTGVSYEQYF
>TRBV5-4|.|TRBD2|TRBJ2-1
TGTGCCAGCAACCTCCCTCCTAGCGGGGCCTACAATGAGCAGTTCTTC
CASNLPPSGAYNEQFF
>TRBV4-1|.|TRBD2|TRBJ2-1
TGCGCCAGCAGCCATTTAGCGGGAGCCGGCAATGAGCAGTTCTTC
CASSHLAGAGNEQFF
>TRBV7-9|.|TRBD1|TRBJ2-7
TGTGCCAGCAGCTTATGGCAACAGGGGGTAATCTACGAGCAGTACTTC
CASSLWQQGVIYEQYF
>TRBV4-1|few|.|TRBJ2-7
TGCGCCAGCAGCCAAGATGCCGGACGGTACTACGAGCAGTACTTC
CASSQDAGRYYEQYF
>TRBV6-5|.|TRBD2|TRBJ2-5
TGTGCCAGCAATCCTTTAGCGGGAGTGAGGGAGACCCAGTACTTC
CASNPLAGVRETQYF
>TRBV7-2|few|TRBD1|TRBJ2-7
TGTGCCAGCAGCCGAGAGGGACAGGTAAACCTGGGCCTCTACGAGCAGTACTTC
CASSREGQVNLGLYEQYF
>TRBV5-1|once|TRBD2|TRBJ2-1
TGCGCCAGCAGCATCCTGACTAGCGGGAGCTACAATGAGCAGTTCTTC
CASSILTSGSYNEQFF
>TRBV9|.|TRBD1|TRBJ2-6
TGTGCCAGCAGCCCTTTGAGGGGGCGCGACCTAGAAGGGGCCAACGTCCTGACTTTC
CASSPLRGRDLEGANVLTF
>TRBV11-2|.|TRBD2|TRBJ2-3
TGTGCCAGCAGCCCTAATAGCGGGAGGATTCGGGGTACGCAGTATTTT
CASSPNSGRIRGTQYF
>TRBV6-5|.|TRBD2|TRBJ2-7
TGTGCCAGTTTAGGCGGGAGCTGGGGCAATGAGCAGTACTTC
CASLGGSWGNEQYF
>TRBV28|.|.|TRBJ1-5
TGTGCCAGCAGTTACGGGACTATAAATCAGCCCCAGCATTTT
CASSYGTINQPQHF
>TRBV5-4|.|.|TRBJ2-3
TGTGCCAGCAGCTCGCAGGTAGATACGCAGTATTTT
CASSSQVDTQYF
>TRBV7-8|.|.|TRBJ1-5
TGTGCCAGCAGCAAGGGTGGAGGGCGCAATCAGCCCCAGCATTTT
CASSKGGGRNQPQHF
>TRBV29-1|.|.|TRBJ2-3
TGCGGCGCCCCGGGTGGGGGCGCCAGTGTGGGAGATACGCAGTATTTT
CGAPGGGASVGDTQYF
>TRBV5-1|.|.|TRBJ2-7
TGCGCCAGCAGCAGTAGCGTAACCCCTTCCGGCGAGCAGTACTTC
CASSSSVTPSGEQYF
>TRBV5-1|.|TRBD1|TRBJ2-1
TGCGCCAGCAGCATCGGACAGGGGACCTACAATGAGCAGTTCTTC
CASSIGQGTYNEQFF
>TRBV14|.|.|TRBJ2-1
TGTGCCAGCAGCCAGATACTAGTGGGCAATGAGCAGTTCTTC
CASSQILVGNEQFF
>TRBV20-1|once|.|TRBJ2-3
TGCAGTGCTACCCCACTTACCCCGGAGGGCACAGATACGCAGTATTTT
CSATPLTPEGTDTQYF
>TRBV5-1|.|.|TRBJ2-3
TGCGCCAGCAGCCCCCGGACTGGCGGGTACAGCACAGATACGCAGTATTTT
CASSPRTGGYSTDTQYF
>TRBV7-9|.|.|TRBJ1-1
TGTGCCAGCACCCCGGAAGGGAACACTGAAGCTTTCTTT
CASTPEGNTEAFF
>TRBV12-3/TRBV12-4|.|TRBD2|TRBJ2-3
TGTGCCAGCAGCACTATAGCGGGGTCTGGCACAGATACGCAGTATTTT
CASSTIAGSGTDTQYF
>TRBV5-1|.|.|TRBJ2-1
TGCGCCAGCACCGACGGATCTGCCTACAATGAGCAGTTCTTC
CASTDGSAYNEQFF
>TRBV20-1|.|TRBD1|TRBJ2-1
TGCAGTGCTAGCAGGACTCGGGACAGGGAGTACAATGAGCAGTTCTTC
CSASRTRDREYNEQFF
>TRBV15|.|TRBD2|TRBJ2-2
TGTGCCACCAGGGATCTAGCGGGGAACTCCGGGGAGCTGTTTTTT
CATRDLAGNSGELFF
>TRBV29-1|.|TRBD1|TRBJ2-7
TGCAGCGTTCTCATACGACAGGGGGCCGACGAGCAGTACTTC
CSVLIRQGADEQYF
>TRBV6-1|few|TRBD1|TRBJ2-4
TGTGCCAGCAGTGCCCCCGGGACAGAGTACTTC
CASSAPGTEYF
>TRBV5-1|.|.|TRBJ1-1
TGCGCCAGCAGCTTGACGGCGTGGACTGAAGCTTTCTTT
CASSLTAWTEAFF
>TRBV20-1|many|TRBD2|TRBJ2-5
TGCAGTGCTAGAGTACCTAGCGGGAGGGTCGGGGAGACCCAGTACTTC
CSARVPSGRVGETQYF
>TRBV6-5|.|.|TRBJ2-1
TGTGCCAGCAGTTACAACCCGGGCAGGTCCTACAATGAGCAGTTCTTC
CASSYNPGRSYNEQFF
>TRBV29-1|.|TRBD1|TRBJ2-7
TGCAGCGGAACGACAGGGGCCTCCTACAATGAGCAGTACTTC
CSGTTGASYNEQYF
>TRBV5-1|.|.|TRBJ2-7
TGCGCCAGCAGCTTGGTAGGGATCCCCTACGAGCAGTACTTC
CASSLVGIPYEQYF
>TRBV27|.|.|TRBJ1-4
TGTGCCAGCAGTCAGCATGAAAAACTGTTTTTT
CASSQHEKLFF
>TRBV15|.|TRBD1|TRBJ2-7
TGTGCCACCAGCAGGGACAGGGGCCCCAGCGAGCAGTACTTC
CATSRDRGPSEQYF
>TRBV20-1|.|.|TRBJ2-7
TGCAGTGCGAGGAGGGCGGCAGGGCACAACTACGAGCAGTACTTC
CSARRAAGHNYEQYF
>TRBV5-1|.|TRBD2|TRBJ2-1
TGCGCCAGCAGCTTGGTTGTAGCGGGAAACAATGAGCAGTTCTTC
CASSLVVAGNNEQFF
>TRBV10-3|.|.|TRBJ2-7
TGTGCCATCAGTGAGTCGACTAGTGGCTTCGGGACTCCATCCTACGAGCAGTACTTC
CAISESTSGFGTPSYEQYF
>TRBV25-1|.|.|TRBJ1-2
TGTGCCAGCACGGGTCCGGGGGCGAAGTATGGCTACACCTTC
CASTGPGAKYGYTF
>TRBV6-5|.|.|TRBJ2-7
TGTGCCAGCAGCTACGGAGGGCCTACCTACGAGCAGTACTTC
CASSYGGPTYEQYF
>TRBV20-1|few|.|TRBJ2-7
TGCAGTGCTAGACGACAGGTTGAAATCTACGAGCAGTACTTC
CSARRQVEIYEQYF
>TRBV7-6|few|TRBD2|TRBJ2-7
TGTGCCAGCAGCTTAGCCGCTACTAGCGGCGAGCAGTACTTC
CASSLAATSGEQYF